The TCR beta chain described here comes from a study of T cells in localized non-small cell lung cancer. Whole-study findings and limits: Detection in adjacent lung was observed for a median roughly 62 of the top 100 tumor clones. Compared with tumor, uninvolved adjacent lung displayed greater T cell clonality, ranking highest overall. Sequencing was restricted to one tumor region; therefore, heterogeneity remains possible. Elevated circulating T cell density in blood was associated with longer overall survival.

V lost 0 bases and J lost 5, with 12 bases in between. The CDR3 sequence is 15 residues long. Germline assignment: CDR1 SGHRS and CDR2 YFSETQ. Profiling relied on immunoSEQ multiplex PCR, and the TCRdb table lists in-frame clones only, not all of them. The sample lists 100,000 or so clones, more than 75% occurring once. Details on this clone: The antigen remains unidentified.

This specimen was PBMCs, taken before any cancer treatment. The TCR comes from a woman aged 35 to 75 with stage II squamous cell lung carcinoma. This chain connects TRBV5-1 to TRBJ1-5; D is uncertain. CDR3 protein: CASSLGGGADQPQHF. DNA of the CDR3: TGCGCCAGCAGCTTGGGCGGAGGAGCGGATCAGCCCCAGCATTTT.